This is a list of T cell receptor beta chains from one sample in a study of regulatory T cells in long-lasting Graves disease. TCRdb recomputed calls from the multiplex PCR reads with MiXCR, one row per CDR3 protein. This repertoire shows 500,000 to 700,000 distinct CDR3 sequences, around 15% found once; its top ten account for approximately 18%. The same sample was also used in a study of T cells in Graves' hyperthyroidism and ophthalmopathy.

This sample comprised peripheral blood mononuclear cells (PBMCs), obtained at new diagnosis, from a patient treated with antithyroid drugs. The source of these receptors is a woman in her 30s with Graves disease. Both conserved end residues are part of each CDR3. The order of the fields is D gene, clone size, V gene, J gene, CDR3 protein, CDR3 DNA. The D gene is left open where the match is weak. The listing skips clone size in some rows; elsewhere it reads once, few, many or a size class.

>TRBD2|few|TRBV24-1|TRBJ2-3
CATSDSASGRSDTQYF
TGTGCCACCAGTGATTCGGCTAGCGGGAGATCGGATACGCAGTATTTT
>-|many|TRBV20-1|TRBJ2-3
CSPDRRGTDTQYF
TGCAGTCCTGACCGGAGGGGGACAGATACGCAGTATTTT
>-|few|TRBV5-6|TRBJ2-1
CASSWRGGRMVSYNEQFF
TGTGCCAGCAGCTGGCGGGGTGGGCGGATGGTGTCCTACAATGAGCAGTTCTTC
>TRBD1|many|TRBV7-9|TRBJ1-1
CASRRTGPNTEAFF
TGTGCCAGCAGACGGACAGGGCCTAACACTGAAGCTTTCTTT
>TRBD1|many|TRBV6-1|TRBJ1-1
CASRPGQMIWGNTEAFF
TGTGCCAGCAGACCGGGACAGATGATATGGGGGAACACTGAAGCTTTCTTT
>-|-|TRBV30|TRBJ2-7
CAWRSIHRPGEQYF
TGTGCCTGGAGGTCAATCCACAGGCCCGGGGAGCAGTACTTC
>TRBD2|many|TRBV20-1|TRBJ2-1
CSASTSGGQQFF
TGCAGTGCTAGTACTTCGGGGGGGCAGCAGTTCTTC
>-|-|TRBV28|TRBJ1-2
CASSLYPKGIANYGYTF
TGTGCCAGCAGTTTATACCCGAAAGGGATTGCTAACTATGGCTACACCTTC
>TRBD1|many|TRBV27|TRBJ1-2
CASSSLLNRGLNYGYTF
TGTGCCAGCAGTTCCCTCTTAAACAGGGGGCTTAACTATGGCTACACCTTC
>-|-|TRBV5-8|TRBJ2-7
CASSHPYGGRNEQYF
TGTGCCAGCAGTCACCCTTACGGGGGGCGGAACGAGCAGTACTTC
>-|-|TRBV10-3|TRBJ2-4
CAISESLGIAKNIQYF
TGTGCCATCAGTGAGTCGTTGGGGATAGCCAAAAACATTCAGTACTTC
>-|many|TRBV7-2|TRBJ1-5
CASSISPQSQPQHF
TGTGCCAGCAGCATCTCCCCCCAGAGTCAGCCCCAGCATTTT
>-|many|TRBV11-2|TRBJ2-7
CASSLDRDDEQYF
TGTGCCAGCAGCTTAGACAGGGACGACGAGCAGTACTTC
>-|-|TRBV20-1|TRBJ2-3
CSATRGRAYTDTQYF
TGCAGTGCTACCCGGGGCCGAGCCTACACAGATACGCAGTATTTT
>-|-|TRBV18|TRBJ2-7
CASSPPGRAPYEQYF
TGTGCCAGCTCACCCCCGGGACGGGCTCCCTACGAGCAGTACTTC